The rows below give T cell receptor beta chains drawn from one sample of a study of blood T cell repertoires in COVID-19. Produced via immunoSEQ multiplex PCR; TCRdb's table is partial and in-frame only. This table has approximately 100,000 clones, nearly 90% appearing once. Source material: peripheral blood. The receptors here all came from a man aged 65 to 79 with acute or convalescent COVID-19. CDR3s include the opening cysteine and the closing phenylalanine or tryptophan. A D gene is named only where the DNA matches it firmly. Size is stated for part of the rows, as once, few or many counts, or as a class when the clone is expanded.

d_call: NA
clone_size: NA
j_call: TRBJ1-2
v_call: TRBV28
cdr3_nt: TGTGCCAGCAGGCCCACAGAGATCAACTATGGCTACACCTTC
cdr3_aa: CASRPTEINYGYTF

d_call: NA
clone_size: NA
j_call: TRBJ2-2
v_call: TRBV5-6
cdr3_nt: TGTGCCAGCAGCCACAGGGCAGGTACCGGGGAGCTGTTTTTT
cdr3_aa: CASSHRAGTGELFF

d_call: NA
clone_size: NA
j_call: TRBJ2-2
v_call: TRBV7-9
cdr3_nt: TGTGCCAGCAGCCCAGGGGACGGGGAGCTGTTTTTT
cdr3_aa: CASSPGDGELFF

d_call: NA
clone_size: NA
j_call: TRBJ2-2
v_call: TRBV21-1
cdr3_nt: TGTGCCAGCAGCTCCCGGGACAGACCGAACACCGGGGAGCTGTTTTTT
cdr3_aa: CASSSRDRPNTGELFF

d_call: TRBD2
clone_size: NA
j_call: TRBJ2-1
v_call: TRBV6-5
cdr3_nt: TGTGCCAGCTGCCCTAGCGGGGGGATTGATGAGCAGTTCTTC
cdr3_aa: CASCPSGGIDEQFF

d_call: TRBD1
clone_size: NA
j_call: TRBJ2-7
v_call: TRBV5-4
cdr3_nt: TGTGCCAGCAGCTTCGGACAGGGGGAACACGAGCAGTACTTC
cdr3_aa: CASSFGQGEHEQYF

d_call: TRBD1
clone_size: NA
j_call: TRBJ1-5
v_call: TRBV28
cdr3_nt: TGTGCCAGCAGTTCAACGACAGGGGGTGCCAATCAGCCCCAGCATTTT
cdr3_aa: CASSSTTGGANQPQHF

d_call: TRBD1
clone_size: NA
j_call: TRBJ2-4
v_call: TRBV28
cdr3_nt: TGTGCCAGCAACCTGCGGGACAGGGGAGCCATTCAGTACTTC
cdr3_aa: CASNLRDRGAIQYF

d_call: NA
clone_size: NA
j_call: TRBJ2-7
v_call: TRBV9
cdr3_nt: TGTGCCAGCAGCGGACTGTCAGGGTTCGGGAGCGAGCAGTACTTC
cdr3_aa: CASSGLSGFGSEQYF

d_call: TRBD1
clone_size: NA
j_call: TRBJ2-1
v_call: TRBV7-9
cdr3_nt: TGTGCCAGCAGCTCAAGAGGACAGGGGCACGGTGAGCAGTTCTTC
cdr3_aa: CASSSRGQGHGEQFF

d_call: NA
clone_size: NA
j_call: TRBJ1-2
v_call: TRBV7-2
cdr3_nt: TGTGCCAGCAGCGTAGCAGGAGCTAACTATGGCTACACCTTC
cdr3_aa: CASSVAGANYGYTF

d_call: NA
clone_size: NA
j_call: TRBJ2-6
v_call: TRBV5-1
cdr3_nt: TGCGCCAGCAGAGCCGGGGCCAACGTCCTGACTTTC
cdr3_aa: CASRAGANVLTF

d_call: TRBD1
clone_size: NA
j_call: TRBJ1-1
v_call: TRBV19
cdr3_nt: TGTGCCAGTCTGGAACGGGACAGAGAAAGAAGCTTTGGCTTT
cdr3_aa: CASLERDRERSFGF

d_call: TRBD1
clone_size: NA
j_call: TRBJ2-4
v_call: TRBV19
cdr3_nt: TGTGCCAGTAGTATCCATCGGGGATGGACAGGGGGGGACATTCAGTACTTC
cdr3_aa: CASSIHRGWTGGDIQYF

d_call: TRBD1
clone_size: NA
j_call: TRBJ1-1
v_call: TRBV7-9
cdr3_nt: TGTGCCAGCAGCTTGGGGACAGTTACCTTGAACACTGAAGCTTTCTTT
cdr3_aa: CASSLGTVTLNTEAFF

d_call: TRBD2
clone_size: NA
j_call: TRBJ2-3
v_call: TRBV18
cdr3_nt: TGTGCCAGCTCCCTTGGAGCGGGATCTAGCACAGATACGCAGTATTTT
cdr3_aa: CASSLGAGSSTDTQYF

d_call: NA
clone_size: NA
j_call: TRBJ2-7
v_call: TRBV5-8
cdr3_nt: TGTGCCAGCAGCTTACCTCAGGGCCGCGCCCGTTACGAGCAGTACTTC
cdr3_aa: CASSLPQGRARYEQYF

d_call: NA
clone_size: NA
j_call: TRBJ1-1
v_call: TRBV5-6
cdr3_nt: TGTGCCAGCAGCTTGGTTGGGGGCGTGGACACTGAAGCTTTCTTT
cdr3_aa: CASSLVGGVDTEAFF

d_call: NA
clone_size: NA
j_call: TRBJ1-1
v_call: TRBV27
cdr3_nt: TGTGCCAGCAGTCTACAGGGAACCACTGAAGCTTTCTTT
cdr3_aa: CASSLQGTTEAFF

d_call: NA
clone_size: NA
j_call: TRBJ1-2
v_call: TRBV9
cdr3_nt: TGTGCCAGCAGCGTAGAGGAGGGGTACGGCTACACCTTC
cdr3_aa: CASSVEEGYGYTF

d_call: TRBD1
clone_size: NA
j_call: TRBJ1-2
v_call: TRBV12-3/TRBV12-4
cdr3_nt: TGTGCCAGCAGCGACAGGGCCTATGGCTACACCTTC
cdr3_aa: CASSDRAYGYTF

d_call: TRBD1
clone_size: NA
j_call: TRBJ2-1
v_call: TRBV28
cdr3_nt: TGTGCCAGCAGTTCAACAGGGGGCGCGTACAATGAGCAGTTCTTC
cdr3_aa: CASSSTGGAYNEQFF

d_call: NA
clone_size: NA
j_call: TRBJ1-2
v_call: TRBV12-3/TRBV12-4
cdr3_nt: TGTGCCAGCAGTCCGCAGGGGAACTATGGCTACACCTTC
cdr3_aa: CASSPQGNYGYTF

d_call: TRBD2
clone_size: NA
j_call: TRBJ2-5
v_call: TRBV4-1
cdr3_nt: TGCGCCAGCAGCCTCCGACTAGCGGAACAAGAGACCCAGTACTTC
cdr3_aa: CASSLRLAEQETQYF

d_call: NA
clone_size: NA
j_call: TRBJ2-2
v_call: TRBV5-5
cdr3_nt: TGTGCCAGCACTCGTGATGGCGGGGCAGCCGGGGAGCTGTTTTTT
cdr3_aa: CASTRDGGAAGELFF

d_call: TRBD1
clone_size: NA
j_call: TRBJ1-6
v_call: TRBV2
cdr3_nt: TGTGCCAGCAGTGAGGGACAGGGGGCCTATAATTCACCCCTCCACTTT
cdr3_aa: CASSEGQGAYNSPLHF

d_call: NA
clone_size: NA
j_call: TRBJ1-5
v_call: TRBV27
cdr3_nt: TGTGCCAGCAGCCCGCGCCTCAGCAATCAGCCCCAGCATTTT
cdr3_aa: CASSPRLSNQPQHF

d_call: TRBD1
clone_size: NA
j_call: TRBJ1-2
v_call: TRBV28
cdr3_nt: TGTGCCAGCACCCGGACAGGGGCTAACTATGGCTACACCTTC
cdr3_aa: CASTRTGANYGYTF

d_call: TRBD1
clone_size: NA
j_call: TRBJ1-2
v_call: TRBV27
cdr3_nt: TGTGCCAGCAGTTCCTTACGGACAGGGCTTAATAACTATGGCTACACCTTC
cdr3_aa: CASSSLRTGLNNYGYTF

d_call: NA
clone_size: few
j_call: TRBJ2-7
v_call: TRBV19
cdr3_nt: TGTGCCAGTAACTCCGGGCAGGGGTCCTACGAGCAGTACTTC
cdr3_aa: CASNSGQGSYEQYF

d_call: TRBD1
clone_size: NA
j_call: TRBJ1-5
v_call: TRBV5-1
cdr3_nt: TGCGCCAGCAGCTTGACAGGGGATGGCGGCAATCAGCCCCAGCATTTT
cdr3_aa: CASSLTGDGGNQPQHF

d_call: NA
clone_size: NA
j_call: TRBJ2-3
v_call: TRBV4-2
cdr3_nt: TGTGCCAGCAGCCAAGATCCCCAAGATACGCAGTATTTT
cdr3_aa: CASSQDPQDTQYF

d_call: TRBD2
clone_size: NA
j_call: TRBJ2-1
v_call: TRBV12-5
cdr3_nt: TGTGCTAGTGGTTTGGATCTAGCGGGGGGGCCTTCCTACAATGAGCAGTTCTTC
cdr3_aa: CASGLDLAGGPSYNEQFF

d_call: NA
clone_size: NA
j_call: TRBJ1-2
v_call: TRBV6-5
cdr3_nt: TGTGCCAGCAGTTGGGCATCTAACTATGGCTACACCTTC
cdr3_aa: CASSWASNYGYTF

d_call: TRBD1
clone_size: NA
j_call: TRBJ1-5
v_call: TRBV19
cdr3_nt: TGTGCCAGTAGCCGGGGGACAGGAAATAGCAATCAGCCCCAGCATTTT
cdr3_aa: CASSRGTGNSNQPQHF

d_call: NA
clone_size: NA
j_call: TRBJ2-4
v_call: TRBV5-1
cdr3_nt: TGCGCCAGCAGCGAGGAGTCAAACATTCAGTACTTC
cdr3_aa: CASSEESNIQYF

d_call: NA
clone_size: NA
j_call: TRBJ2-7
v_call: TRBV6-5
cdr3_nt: TGTGCCAGCAGTTACTCGGCAGGGGGGTTTCGCGAGCAGTACTTC
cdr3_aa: CASSYSAGGFREQYF

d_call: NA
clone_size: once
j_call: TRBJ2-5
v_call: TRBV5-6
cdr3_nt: TGTGCCAGCAGCTTGGTTAGGGGGGAGACCCAGTACTTC
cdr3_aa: CASSLVRGETQYF

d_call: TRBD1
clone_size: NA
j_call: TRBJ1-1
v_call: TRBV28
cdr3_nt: TGTGCCAGCAGCATTACAGGGGTCCGTACTGAAGCTTTCTTT
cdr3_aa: CASSITGVRTEAFF

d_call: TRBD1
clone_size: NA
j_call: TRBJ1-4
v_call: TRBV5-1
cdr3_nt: TGCGCCAGCAGCCTCCAGACAGGGGAGGGTGAAAAACTGTTTTTT
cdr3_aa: CASSLQTGEGEKLFF

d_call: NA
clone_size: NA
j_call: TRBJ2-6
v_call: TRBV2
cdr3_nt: TGTGCCAGCAGTCGAGACGAGGGTATAGCCAACGTCCTGACTTTC
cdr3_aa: CASSRDEGIANVLTF

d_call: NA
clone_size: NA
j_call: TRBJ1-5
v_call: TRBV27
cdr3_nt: TGTGCCAGCAGTTCCCTGGGGCCTTCGCTTAGCAATCAGCCCCAGCATTTT
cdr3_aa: CASSSLGPSLSNQPQHF

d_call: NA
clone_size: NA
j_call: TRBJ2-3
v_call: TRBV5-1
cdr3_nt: TGCGCCAGCAGCCGAATTACAGGGCTCAGCACAGATACGCAGTATTTT
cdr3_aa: CASSRITGLSTDTQYF

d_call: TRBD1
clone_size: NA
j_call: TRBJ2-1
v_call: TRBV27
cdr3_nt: TGTGCCAGCAGTACAGGGGTGCTCTCGTCTAATGAGCAGTTCTTC
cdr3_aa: CASSTGVLSSNEQFF

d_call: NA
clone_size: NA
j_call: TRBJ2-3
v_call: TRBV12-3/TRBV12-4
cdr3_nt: TGTGCCAGCAGTTTAGACAATACGCAGTATTTT
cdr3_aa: CASSLDNTQYF

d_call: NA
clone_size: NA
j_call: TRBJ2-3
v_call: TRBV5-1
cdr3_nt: TGCGCCAGCAGCTTGGTGGGGGGACCTAGCACAGATACGCAGTATTTT
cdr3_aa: CASSLVGGPSTDTQYF

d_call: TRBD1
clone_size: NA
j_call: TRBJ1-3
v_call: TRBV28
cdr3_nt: TGTGCCAGCAGTTCGGACAGGAGCTCTGGAAACACCATATATTTT
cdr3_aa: CASSSDRSSGNTIYF

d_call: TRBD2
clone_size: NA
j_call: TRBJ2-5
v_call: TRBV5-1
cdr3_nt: TGCGCCAGCAGCTTGGGCGGGACTAGCGTGGAGACCCAGTACTTC
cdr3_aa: CASSLGGTSVETQYF

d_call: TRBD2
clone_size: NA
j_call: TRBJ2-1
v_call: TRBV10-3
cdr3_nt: TGTGCCATCCGCCCAGTAGGACTAGCGGGGGGGCAAAGGAATGAGCAGTTCTTC
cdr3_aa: CAIRPVGLAGGQRNEQFF

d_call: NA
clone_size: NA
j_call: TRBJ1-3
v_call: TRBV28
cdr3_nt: TGTGCCAGCAGTTTGTCCTTTCAAGCCACCATATATTTT
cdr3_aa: CASSLSFQATIYF

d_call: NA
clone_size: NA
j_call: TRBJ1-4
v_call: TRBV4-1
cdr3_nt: TGCGCCAGCAGCCAACGAGGTATAGATGAAAAACTGTTTTTT
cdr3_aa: CASSQRGIDEKLFF

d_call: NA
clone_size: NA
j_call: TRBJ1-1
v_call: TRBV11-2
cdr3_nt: TGTGCCAGCAGGCTGGAGGAGGGATTCGCCACTGAAGCTTTCTTT
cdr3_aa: CASRLEEGFATEAFF